The present entry profiles one T cell receptor (beta chain) with its context. Its antigen is not known. These data are taken from a study of cytomegalovirus exposure and HLA in healthy donors. Across the study: The 110 million or so unique TCR beta sequences, from roughly 170 million T cells, were found by an earlier analysis. The study placed 70% to 85% of its approximately 380 genotyped donors in the Caucasian-associated ancestry cluster.

The PCR had 60 Vbeta and 13 Jbeta primers. Per the study methods: A follow-up analysis tallied 70 million to 80 million unique TCR beta chains, roughly 10 million shared. The data were produced by immunoSEQ multiplex PCR, yet TCRdb's version contains in-frame clones alone and is incomplete. The V and J calls and clone size were taken over from that table, and D and trimming were inferred from the DNA. The sample lists over 85,000 clones; roughly two thirds were seen once. Study-wide results and caveats: Common viral pathogens were later found to be apparently linked to several of the most significant clusters.

CDR3 length: 15 residues. Germline V gene data show CDR1 as SGDLS and CDR2 as YYNGEE. Trimming removed 4 bases from V and 5 bases from J; junction bases left unmatched: 10. Material for sequencing was PBMCs. J is TRBJ2-7 and V is TRBV9; TRBD1 matches at 9 bases. The receptor's source is a middle-aged man in good health and CMV-seronegative. CDR3 nucleotides: TGTGCCAGCAGCCCCTTTTTGGACAGGGGCCACGAGCAGTACTTC. It is translated as CASSPFLDRGHEQYF.